The subject of this entry is one T cell receptor (beta chain). This sample is drawn from a study of OX40 agonist ivuxolimab in advanced cancers. CDR1 and CDR2 from the germline V gene are GTSNPN and SVGIG (reference sequence). The CDR3 loop spans 14 amino acids. The ends were cut back, 2 bases at V and 5 bases at J, with 10 bases in the middle. The method was immunoSEQ multiplex PCR; TCRdb's version includes in-frame clones alone and lacks a portion of them. The data contain just under 80,000 clones, around four fifths of them singletons. The chain couples TRBV30 to TRBJ1-6; D is unresolved. The sample was CD4+ or CD8+ T cells sorted from blood, taken in a trial of the OX40 agonist ivuxolimab. This TCR was sampled from an adult with an advanced solid tumor such as melanoma, head and neck, liver or kidney cancer. The CDR3 nucleotides are TGTGCCTGGAGTCGAGACGGCCATAATTCACCCCTCCACTTT. Translation: CAWSRDGHNSPLHF. The full variable domain, completed using reference TRBV30 and TRBJ1-6, is SQTIHQWPATLVQPVGSPLSLECTVEGTSNPNLYWYRQAAGRGLQLLFYSVGIGQISSEVPQNLSASRPQDRQFILSSKKLLLSDSGFYLCAWSRDGHNSPLHFGNGTRLTVT.